This TCR beta chain originates from a study of blood T cell repertoires in COVID-19 (dated by TCRdb to 2020 to 2022). About the full investigation: The collaborator samples originated in the United States, Italy and Spain and spanned the acute and convalescent phases of COVID-19. The prospective study material was composed of cDNA or gDNA derived from T cells, B-cell-depleted T cells, or PBMCs. Subjects who had been exposed to COVID-19, were actively infected with it, or had recovered from it provided the deeply sampled blood TCRbeta repertoires that made up the dataset. The repertoires were released in a freely available public database intended as a resource for research on the immune response to SARS-CoV-2. Samples came from the ongoing ImmuneRACE study (first 160 participants) plus 1,254 subjects from 6 global collaborators. The sample metadata nearly always contained a de-identified subject ID, COVID-19 status, age in years and sex. HLA class I and class II types, where available, came from metadata supplied by the sample provider rather than from assay-based typing.

Beyond this particular receptor, the publication reports: Clinical and demographic metadata were provided uncurated, with the amount varying by source and participant.

As for this clone: No cognate antigen has been identified for it. Base qualities are not at hand, and no much larger clone is one base apart.

The immunoSEQ Assay, a bias-controlled multiplex PCR, was used to amplify TCRbeta CDR3 regions from genomic DNA. The published analysis was carried out like this. Nucleated cell counts per sample were estimated from amplification of reference gene primers within the assay. To quantify the absolute abundance of each unique TCRbeta CDR3 rearrangement, sequence reads were collapsed and filtered. Productive Simpson clonality was computed per sample as the square root of Simpson's diversity index over productive rearrangements. TCRdb re-hosts the immuneACCESS table, in-frame sequences only. Its copies lack some clones; in the studies checked, an unresolved V gene accounts for under half of them, and the cause for the rest is not known. V, J and clone size are taken as reported in that table, and D and trimming were inferred from the DNA itself. Recorded for this sample are some 350,000 clones; around 91% of them occurred a single time. Jointly, the top ten make up less than 3.5% of the sample.

Samples from volunteer blood donors who had recovered from COVID-19 were contributed by a second Seattle source. Whole blood was collected in K2EDTA tubes by collaborating institutions according to the institutions' own protocols. For TCRbeta analysis, collaborators shipped samples in one of three forms: frozen whole blood, isolated PBMCs, or DNA extracted from either of those sample types. Its CDR3 holds 15 amino acids, cysteine through phenylalanine. The only DNA kept is the CDR3, 45 bases in frame from the first base. The germline V gene encodes CDR1 ENHRY and CDR2 SYGVKD. V drops 6 bases and J drops 0 bases, leaving 13 bases in between.

The sample was peripheral blood. The source of this sequence is a woman younger than 30 who had recovered from COVID-19. The chain joins TRBV10-3 to TRBJ2-3; no D segment can be confidently identified. DNA sequence: TGTGCCATCAGCTCCTCTTCCCCTAGCACAGATACGCAGTATTTT. Translation gives CAISSSSPSTDTQYF.